These 7 T cell receptor beta chains were sequenced from one sample in a study of shared clonotypes between healthy human individuals. Method: immunoSEQ multiplex PCR; TCRdb's copy keeps in-frame clones and lacks some. In the table there are around 2.1 million clones, under 97% of which are singletons. Sequencing input: naive CD4+ T cells sorted from blood. The subset denotes: CD45RA+ positively selected. The receptors originated from a man aged 18-30 years in good health.

The chain recombines TRBV7-2 with TRBJ2-5; 8 bases line up with TRBD2. The V gene end was trimmed by 2 bases and the J gene end by 5 bases; junction bases not matched to a gene: 13. The CDR3 consists of 17 residues. Per germline, CDR1 SGHTA and CDR2 FQGNSA. DNA for the CDR3: TGTGCCAGCAGCTTAACCGGTCTAGCGGGCCTATCGGAGACCCAGTACTTC. It codes for CASSLTGLAGLSETQYF.

This clone was seen just once. Other DNA variants within this sample encode the same CDR3. The J gene is TRBJ1-2, the V gene TRBV28; 8 bases align to TRBD1. J was trimmed by 4 bases and V by 3 bases; bases with no gene match: 4. This CDR3 has 14 amino acids. CDR1 is MDHEN and CDR2 is SYDVKM in the germline V gene. As DNA, the CDR3 is TGTGCCAGCAGTTTGGCAGGGGGCGGCTATGGCTACACCTTC. Its protein product is CASSLAGGGYGYTF.

The J gene is TRBJ2-7, the V gene TRBV29-1; D possibly corresponds to TRBD2 (5 bases). Germline assignment: CDR1 SQVTM and CDR2 ANQGSEA. The CDR3 has 14 residues. Trimming stripped 3 bases from V and 5 bases from J, with 17 bases between. CDR3 bases: TGCAGCGTTGATGTTACCGGGGTGGCCCACGAGCAGTACTTC. It specifies CSVDVTGVAHEQYF.

This clone was counted once. V gene TRBV7-2 combines with J gene TRBJ1-1, with D maybe TRBD1 (6 bases). CDR3 length equals 15 residues. From germline, CDR1 is SGHTA and CDR2 FQGNSA. V lost 1 base to trimming and J lost 6 bases, with 15 bases between them. The CDR3 loop is CASSLGGQKHAEAFF. CDR3 DNA sequence: TGTGCCAGCAGCTTAGGGGGGCAAAAGCACGCTGAAGCTTTCTTT.

This clone was seen only once. Other DNA sequences in the sample encode the same CDR3. The chain joins TRBV5-1 to TRBJ2-1; D is unresolved. The CDR3 has 12 amino acids. The V gene's germline CDR1 is SGHRS and CDR2 YFSETQ. Trimming took off 2 bases at V and 8 bases at J, with 8 bases between the two ends. The CDR3 DNA reads as TGCGCCAGCAGCTTAAATCTCGATGAGCAGTTCTTC. Translated: CASSLNLDEQFF.

The rearrangement uses TRBV7-2 and TRBJ2-2; 11 bases fit TRBD1. The junction had 4 bases not matched to a gene; V was cut back by 4 bases and J by 6 bases. The CDR3 totals 15 residues. CDR1 and CDR2 (germline): SGHTA, FQGNSA. DNA of the CDR3: TGTGCCAGCAGCTGGACAGGGGGCGCGCCCGGGGAGCTGTTTTTT. As protein: CASSWTGGAPGELFF.

The chain links TRBV13 to TRBJ1-5, with 7 bases lining up with TRBD1. The CDR3 extends over 15 amino acids. Germline-derived CDR1 and CDR2 are PRHDT and FYEKMQ (reference sequence). V trimming: 7 bases; J trimming: 6 bases; junction bases outside the gene matches: 12. The CDR3 loop is CASNLPYRGGQPQHF. The CDR3 DNA reads as TGTGCCAGCAACCTACCTTACAGGGGAGGTCAGCCCCAGCATTTT.